The TCR beta chain described here comes from a study of siplizumab effects on memory and regulatory T cells. The repertoire was sequenced with immunoSEQ multiplex PCR; TCRdb's copy has only in-frame clones and lacks some. The sample includes some 100,000 clones, about nine tenths of them seen just once. Trimming took 0 bases from V and 1 from J; bases not matched to a gene: 1. Germline-derived CDR1 and CDR2 are GTSNPN and SVGIG (reference sequence). The CDR3 is made up of 15 amino acids. Remarks on this clone: The antigen remains undetermined.

Study conclusions and caveats: Naive T cells looked more diverse than memory cells, and they looked like major contributors to the alloresponse.

This sequence was found in a human donor in good health. Some clones in this sample may be carry-over from other donors' samples. The rearrangement joins TRBV30 to TRBJ2-3; 10 bases match TRBD1. Specimen: CD4+ T cells sorted from blood. The CDR3: CAWSVGTGGTDTQYF. Written as DNA, the CDR3 is TGTGCCTGGAGTGTTGGGACAGGGGGCACAGATACGCAGTATTTT.